These T cell receptor beta chains were read from a single sample in a study of cytotoxic CD8 clonotypes in ibrutinib-treated CLL. Method: immunoSEQ multiplex PCR; TCRdb's copy keeps in-frame clones and lacks some. The sample comprises more than 85,000 clones, around four fifths of which are singletons, and less than 35% rests with the top ten. The sequencing here drew on PBMCs, taken after 12 months of ibrutinib treatment. The receptor source for this set is a human donor with chronic lymphocytic leukemia. Each CDR3 is given with its conserved first and last residue. A D gene is named only where the DNA matches it firmly. Part of the rows lack a size; the others show once, few, many or a class for expanded clones.

>NA|NA|TRBJ1-1|TRBV13
CASSLVGNQNTEAFF
TGTGCCAGCAGCTTAGTAGGCAATCAGAACACTGAAGCTTTCTTT
>NA|TRBD1|TRBJ1-2|TRBV6-1
CASSDWTGPNYGYTF
TGTGCCAGCAGTGACTGGACAGGACCCAACTATGGCTACACCTTC
>NA|TRBD1|TRBJ2-2|TRBV29-1
CSTKQGGSGELFF
TGCAGCACGAAACAGGGGGGATCCGGGGAGCTGTTTTTT
>NA|NA|TRBJ1-5|TRBV6-5
CASSSTFFPDQPQHF
TGTGCCAGCAGTTCCACTTTTTTTCCCGATCAGCCCCAGCATTTT
>NA|NA|TRBJ2-2|TRBV30
CAWNRKGVGTGELFF
TGTGCCTGGAATAGAAAGGGGGTTGGCACCGGGGAGCTGTTTTTT
>NA|TRBD2|TRBJ2-5|TRBV5-1
CASSSGTSGAFQETQYF
TGCGCCAGCAGCTCCGGGACTAGCGGGGCATTCCAAGAGACCCAGTACTTC
>NA|NA|TRBJ2-5|TRBV10-3
CAISDLAGQETQYF
TGTGCCATCAGTGATCTGGCAGGTCAAGAGACCCAGTACTTC
>NA|TRBD1|TRBJ1-3|TRBV19
CASSTGQGGNTIYF
TGTGCCAGTAGTACTGGACAGGGAGGAAACACCATATATTTT
>NA|NA|TRBJ2-3|TRBV28
CASSGRLSSTDTQYF
TGTGCCAGCAGCGGCCGGCTATCTAGCACAGATACGCAGTATTTT
>NA|NA|TRBJ2-7|TRBV13
CASSPLTGVLGEQYF
TGTGCCAGCAGCCCCCTTACGGGGGTACTAGGGGAGCAGTACTTC
>few|NA|TRBJ1-2|TRBV7-2
CASSLEAGLNGYTF
TGTGCCAGCAGCTTAGAGGCAGGGCTTAACGGCTACACCTTC
>NA|NA|TRBJ1-3|TRBV6-1
CASSLEASSGNTIYF
TGTGCCAGCAGTCTAGAAGCAAGCTCTGGAAACACCATATATTTT
>NA|NA|TRBJ2-7|TRBV6-5
CASRDIGYEQYF
TGTGCCAGCAGGGACATCGGCTACGAGCAGTACTTC
>NA|NA|TRBJ2-7|TRBV27
CASSFLTGTPNSYEQYF
TGTGCCAGCAGTTTTCTAACCGGGACCCCAAACTCCTACGAGCAGTACTTC
>NA|TRBD1|TRBJ2-6|TRBV7-9
CASIPPTGASSGANVLTF
TGTGCCAGCATCCCACCGACAGGGGCAAGCTCTGGGGCCAACGTCCTGACTTTC
>NA|NA|TRBJ1-4|TRBV2
CASRLLAGEKLFF
TGTGCCAGCAGGCTCTTGGCTGGAGAAAAACTGTTTTTT
>NA|NA|TRBJ1-5|TRBV18
CASSPGTDQPQHF
TGTGCCAGCTCACCCGGTACAGATCAGCCCCAGCATTTT
>NA|NA|TRBJ1-5|TRBV4-2
CASSQEYSPYQPQHF
TGTGCCAGCAGCCAAGAGTATTCACCATATCAGCCCCAGCATTTT
>NA|TRBD1|TRBJ1-2|TRBV10-3
CAISEGQGGNGYTF
TGTGCCATCAGTGAGGGACAGGGAGGAAATGGCTACACCTTC
>few|NA|TRBJ1-1|TRBV7-7
CASSSRKPHDEPNTEAFF
TGTGCCAGCAGCTCGAGGAAGCCCCATGATGAACCGAACACTGAAGCTTTCTTT
>NA|NA|TRBJ2-2|TRBV7-8
CASSLGVHTTGELFF
TGTGCCAGCAGCTTAGGAGTGCATACCACCGGGGAGCTGTTTTTT
>NA|NA|TRBJ1-2|TRBV7-2
CASSLRFHGYTF
TGTGCCAGCAGCTTGAGGTTCCATGGCTACACCTTC
>NA|NA|TRBJ1-6|TRBV6-1
CASSHREENNSPLHF
TGTGCCAGCAGCCACAGGGAGGAGAATAATTCACCCCTCCACTTT
>NA|NA|TRBJ2-7|TRBV30
CAWSVLQGPYEQYF
TGTGCCTGGAGTGTACTGCAGGGGCCCTACGAGCAGTACTTC
>once|NA|TRBJ1-2|TRBV18
CASSMGQAPYGYTF
TGTGCCAGCTCAATGGGGCAGGCCCCCTATGGCTACACCTTC
>once|TRBD1|TRBJ1-1|TRBV4-1
CASSQEGGQGWGTEAFF
TGCGCCAGCAGCCAAGAAGGGGGACAGGGTTGGGGCACTGAAGCTTTCTTT
>NA|TRBD1|TRBJ1-4|TRBV11-3
CASSLHGTGFGF
TGTGCCAGCAGCTTACACGGGACAGGGTTTGGTTTT
>NA|TRBD1|TRBJ2-7|TRBV5-5
CASLGQGGYEQYF
TGTGCCAGCCTAGGACAGGGAGGCTACGAGCAGTACTTC
>NA|TRBD1|TRBJ1-5|TRBV25-1
CASSSGTGGWNQPQHF
TGTGCCAGCAGTTCCGGGACAGGAGGTTGGAATCAGCCCCAGCATTTT
>NA|NA|TRBJ2-1|TRBV7-3
CASSPRGGSYNEQFF
TGTGCCAGCAGCCCACGTGGGGGCTCCTACAATGAGCAGTTCTTC
>NA|NA|TRBJ1-1|TRBV14
CASSTLTGNTEAFF
TGTGCCAGCAGCACACTGACAGGGAACACTGAAGCTTTCTTT
>NA|TRBD1|TRBJ1-4|TRBV5-4
CASSGGGANEKLFF
TGTGCCAGCAGCGGAGGGGGCGCCAATGAAAAACTGTTTTTT
>NA|NA|TRBJ1-2|TRBV5-1
CASSAFQGGSNYGYTF
TGCGCCAGCAGCGCCTTCCAGGGCGGATCCAATTATGGCTACACCTTC